The 24 T cell receptor beta chains below come from one sample, sequenced in a study of T-cell memory formation after mild COVID-19. Each CDR3 protein gets one entry after TCRdb re-called the 5' RACE reads with MiXCR. The sample includes over 120,000 distinct CDR3 sequences, 15% to 20% of them seen just once. The sample taken for sequencing was PBMCs or a T cell subset sorted from them (not recorded which). These receptors all come from an adult woman who had mild COVID-19 (a few samples of this study predate the infection). Cell type and time point are not known.

The table lists this clonotype with a few counts. CDR3 nucleotides: TGCAGTGCTAGAGGCGGGACCGACACAGATACGCAGTATTTT. Translated, it gives CSARGGTDTDTQYF. The chain is built from TRBV20-1 and TRBJ2-3, with D maybe TRBD2 (6 bases). Trimming pared 1 base from V and 2 bases from J, leaving 10 bases between. This CDR3 has 14 amino acids. The germline V gene encodes CDR1 DFQATT and CDR2 SNEGSKA (reference sequence).

The V and J genes are TRBV30 and TRBJ2-3; tentatively, D is TRBD2 (6 bases). Germline assignment: CDR1 GTSNPN and CDR2 SVGIG (reference sequence). The length of the CDR3 is 14 residues. The V gene lost 0 bases and the J gene lost 0 bases, with 7 bases spanning the gap. CDR3 loop: CAWSVLASTDTQYF. CDR3 nucleotide sequence: TGTGCCTGGAGTGTACTAGCTAGCACAGATACGCAGTATTTT.

This sequence joins TRBV7-2 and TRBJ2-1; a possible D gene is TRBD2 (6 bases). CDR3 length equals 16 residues. Germline V gene lookup returns CDR1 SGHTA and CDR2 FQGNSA. The V end was cut by 6 bases, the J end by 3 bases, with 18 bases between. The CDR3 DNA is TGTGCCAGCAGTTCCCTTCTTAGCGGACTCTACAATGAGCAGTTCTTC. Encoded protein: CASSSLLSGLYNEQFF.

The gene calls are TRBV5-1 and TRBJ2-3; D unclear. From germline, CDR1 is SGHRS and CDR2 YFSETQ. The CDR3 spans 15 residues. V lost 0 bases and J 2 bases, leaving 10 bases between the germline ends. The CDR3 DNA reads as TGCGCCAGCAGCTTGGCCCCTAGTACCACAGATACGCAGTATTTT. Encoded protein: CASSLAPSTTDTQYF.

This clonotype showed up just a few times. The J gene is TRBJ2-1, the V gene TRBV12-3 or TRBV12-4; 10 bases agree with TRBD1. V lost 6 bases, J lost 9 bases, and 17 bases stayed unmatched. The CDR3 sequence is 17 residues long. The CDR3: CASRRDRGGSGNGEQFF. The DNA of the CDR3 is TGTGCCAGCAGACGGGACAGGGGAGGGTCGGGCAACGGTGAGCAGTTCTTC.

In its sample, this clonotype was seen a few times. The chain uses TRBV6-4 and TRBJ2-2, with D unresolved. The CDR3 extends over 12 amino acids. V was trimmed by 2 bases and J by 6 bases, leaving 4 bases between them. From germline, CDR1 is MRHNA and CDR2 SNTAGT. DNA of the CDR3: TGTGCCAGCAGTGACGGGGCCGGGGAGCTGTTTTTT. Protein sequence: CASSDGAGELFF.

The chain carries TRBV20-1 and TRBJ1-1; D not resolved. Germline CDR1 and CDR2: DFQATT and SNEGSKA (reference sequence). The V end was cut by 4 bases, the J end by 3 bases, with 12 bases between. The CDR3 runs 13 residues. Here the CDR3 reads CSAIRATYTEAFF. The CDR3 nucleotides are TGCAGTGCTATTCGGGCCACCTACACTGAAGCTTTCTTT.

The chain links TRBV5-1 to TRBJ2-7; 8 nucleotides line up with TRBD2. There are 14 residues in the CDR3. Germline CDR1 SGHRS, CDR2 YFSETQ. With V trimmed by 0 bases and J by 5 bases, 4 bases remained unmatched. The CDR3: CASSLVASGHEQYF. CDR3 DNA sequence: TGCGCCAGCAGCTTGGTGGCTAGCGGGCACGAGCAGTACTTC.

This chain joins TRBV6-5 and TRBJ2-5; possible D gene TRBD2, 6 bases. The CDR3 runs to 13 residues. V was trimmed by 4 bases and J by 4 bases, leaving 10 bases between them. Per the germline V gene, CDR1 is MNHEY and CDR2 is SVGAGI. CDR3 nucleotide sequence: TGTGCCAGCAGTTTTGGGGGGACAGAGACCCAGTACTTC. Amino acids: CASSFGGTETQYF.

This clonotype was seen only a few times. The V gene is TRBV7-9, the J gene TRBJ1-2; the match to TRBD1 covers 7 bases. The CDR3 spans 15 residues. With 3 bases clipped from V and 4 bases from J, the junction kept 8 bases outside the gene matches. Germline lookup yields CDR1 SEHNR and CDR2 FQNEAQ (reference sequence). The CDR3 loop is CASSFLEDRPYGYTF. The DNA of the CDR3 is TGTGCCAGCAGCTTCCTTGAGGACAGGCCCTATGGCTACACCTTC.

This clonotype showed up many times. V usage is TRBV20-1 and J usage is TRBJ2-4, with no clear D. Looked up from germline, CDR1 is DFQATT and CDR2 is SNEGSKA (reference sequence). CDR3 length equals 15 residues. The V end lost 6 bases, the J end lost 2 bases, and 17 bases lay between the germline ends. The DNA of the CDR3 is TGCAGTGCGCCTCGGAGTTTGGAGCCCAAAAACATTCAGTACTTC. Translated: CSAPRSLEPKNIQYF.

The V and J genes are TRBV7-3 and TRBJ1-2; D call uncertain. This CDR3 is 15 amino acids long. V gave up 5 bases and J gave up 4 bases, with 17 bases separating them. CDR1 and CDR2 from the germline V gene are SGHTA and FQGTGA. CDR3 residues: CASSLDRDSSYGYTF. The CDR3 nucleotides are TGTGCCAGCAGCCTTGACCGCGATAGCTCCTATGGCTACACCTTC.

In this sample, this clonotype turned up a few times. This chain joins TRBV7-2 and TRBJ2-3; 11 bases fit TRBD2. There are 16 residues in the CDR3. Germline CDR1 reads SGHTA; CDR2 reads FQGNSA. Trimming took 3 bases from V and 1 from J; bases not matched to a gene: 3. DNA of the CDR3: TGTGCCAGCAGCTTCGGTAGCGGGAGGGGCACAGATACGCAGTATTTT. Protein product: CASSFGSGRGTDTQYF.

The chain recombines TRBV2 with TRBJ2-3; weak D call: TRBD2 (5 bases). Germline lookup yields CDR1 SNHLY and CDR2 FYNNEI. This CDR3 comprises 14 residues. The V end lost 5 bases, the J end lost 4 bases, and 13 bases lay between the germline ends. The CDR3 DNA reads as TGTGCCAGCAGTCAACTTGCGGGTTCAGATACGCAGTATTTT. It translates to CASSQLAGSDTQYF.

This clonotype was seen a handful of times. The genes are TRBV12-3 or TRBV12-4 and TRBJ2-3, with D possibly matching TRBD2 (5 bases). The CDR3 has 16 residues. Trimming pared 1 base from V and 4 bases from J, leaving 15 bases between. The CDR3: CASSLGLRGRSDTQYF. The CDR3 region has the DNA TGTGCCAGCAGTTTAGGGTTACGGGGTAGGTCAGATACGCAGTATTTT.

There are a few counts of this clonotype. V and J are TRBV7-9 and TRBJ1-1; D gene uncertain. V lost 5 bases and J 4 bases, leaving 8 bases between the germline ends. CDR1 is SEHNR and CDR2 is FQNEAQ in the germline V gene (reference sequence). This CDR3 spans 12 amino acids. For the CDR3, the DNA is TGTGCCAGCAGCACCGAGGTCACTGAAGCTTTCTTT. Its protein product is CASSTEVTEAFF.

The gene calls are TRBV30 and TRBJ2-7; 9 bases line up with TRBD1. The V gene end was trimmed by 3 bases and the J gene end by 6 bases; junction bases not matched to a gene: 9. Germline CDR1 reads GTSNPN; CDR2 reads SVGIG (reference sequence). The CDR3 covers 14 residues. The CDR3 sequence is CAWRRLGTGSEQYF. CDR3 nucleotides: TGTGCCTGGAGGCGACTTGGGACAGGGTCCGAGCAGTACTTC.

Only a few counts were recorded for this clonotype. V gene TRBV7-2 combines with J gene TRBJ2-4; D assignment may be TRBD1 or TRBD2 (5 bases each). With 5 bases removed from V and 1 base from J, the gap between germline ends came to 18 bases. Germline-derived CDR1 and CDR2 are SGHTA and FQGNSA. This CDR3 contains 17 residues. The CDR3 protein is CASSKMGVAGAKNIQYF. CDR3 sequence (DNA): TGTGCCAGCAGCAAGATGGGGGTAGCAGGGGCCAAAAACATTCAGTACTTC.

The rearrangement uses TRBV5-1 and TRBJ2-3; 7 bases line up with TRBD1. The CDR3 sequence is 17 residues long. V lost 3 bases to trimming and J lost 2 bases; unmatched junction nucleotides: 12. Germline V gene lookup returns CDR1 SGHRS and CDR2 YFSETQ. The CDR3 region has the DNA TGCGCCAGCAGCTCAGTCACCGGGACAGATATCACAGATACGCAGTATTTT. It encodes CASSSVTGTDITDTQYF.

This clonotype was found a few times. The chain combines TRBV29-1 with TRBJ2-7; the D gene is possibly TRBD2 (5 bases). Germline V gives CDR1 SQVTM, CDR2 ANQGSEA. The CDR3 has 13 amino acids. The V and J ends lost 4 bases and 2 bases respectively, with 12 bases between them. The CDR3 nucleotides are TGCAGCGTTGTGGACTGGCGGGCCTACGAGCAGTACTTC. This gives the protein CSVVDWRAYEQYF.

The chain is built from TRBV24-1 and TRBJ2-3, with D uncertain. Per the germline V gene, CDR1 is KGHDR and CDR2 is SFDVKD. The V gene lost 0 bases and the J gene lost 0 bases, with 9 bases spanning the gap. CDR3 size: 16 residues. The chain's CDR3 is CATSDLRLGSTDTQYF. The DNA of the CDR3 is TGTGCCACCAGTGATTTGCGTTTGGGGAGCACAGATACGCAGTATTTT.

This clonotype was found a few times. The chain links TRBV7-6 to TRBJ2-7; TRBD2 agrees at 13 bases. The CDR3 is made up of 19 amino acids. CDR1 and CDR2 (germline): SGHVS, FNYEAQ. The V and J ends lost 5 bases and 1 base, in that order; junction bases with no gene match: 14. The CDR3 sequence: CASSLRPRTSGSPSYEQYF. The CDR3 DNA follows: TGTGCCAGCAGCCTCCGGCCAAGGACTAGCGGGAGCCCTTCCTACGAGCAGTACTTC.

This chain links TRBV30 with TRBJ1-5; TRBD1 matches at 9 bases. The CDR3 runs 15 residues. CDR1 GTSNPN and CDR2 SVGIG come from the germline V gene (reference sequence). Trimming at V came to 3 bases and at J to 2 bases, leaving 5 bases not matched to a gene. Here the CDR3 reads CAWRGQGTRNQPQHF. DNA for the CDR3: TGTGCCTGGAGAGGACAGGGGACTCGCAATCAGCCCCAGCATTTT.

In this sample, this clonotype turned up a few times. CDR3 loop: CASSPSPAQGPNEQFF. For the CDR3, the DNA is TGTGCCAGCAGCCCGTCCCCAGCGCAAGGTCCCAATGAGCAGTTCTTC. The chain combines TRBV4-2 with TRBJ2-1; no firm D call. The V gene lost 4 bases and the J gene lost 6 bases, with 19 bases spanning the gap. CDR1 LGHNA and CDR2 YNFKEQ come from the germline V gene. This CDR3 region has 16 residues.